What follows are 23 T cell receptor beta chains derived from one specimen sequenced in a study of cytomegalovirus exposure and HLA in healthy donors. PCR involved 60 Vbeta and 13 Jbeta primers. Assay: immunoSEQ multiplex PCR; the TCRdb copy retains only in-frame clones and omits some. Among 130,000 or so clones listed, roughly 82% were seen once. The sequencing input was PBMCs. These TCRs come from a young woman in good health and CMV-seropositive.

The V call is TRBV11-2, the J call TRBJ1-5, with a weak D call TRBD1 (5 bases). CDR1 SGHAT and CDR2 FQNNGV come from the germline V gene. V lost 4 bases to trimming and J lost 0 bases, with 10 bases between them. The CDR3 sequence is 15 residues long. CDR3 nucleotide sequence: TGTGCCAGCAGCTGGACGGGACTTAGCAATCAGCCCCAGCATTTT. This codes for CASSWTGLSNQPQHF. Complete variable domain (other parts from reference TRBV11-2 and TRBJ1-5): EAGVAQSPRYKIIEKRQSVAFWCNPISGHATLYWYQQILGQGPKLLIQFQNNGVVDDSQLPKDRFSAERLKGVDSTLKIQPAKLEDSAVYLCASSWTGLSNQPQHFGDGTRLSIL.

This chain uses TRBV21-1 with TRBJ2-4; TRBD2, the table's D call, lacks a check against the DNA. TRBV21-1 is an annotated pseudogene. The CDR3 runs 12 residues. CDR3 DNA sequence: TGTGCCAGCAGCAAAGTGGCGGACATTCAGTACTTC. Translated: CASSKVADIQYF.

Worth noting for this clone: Other DNA sequences in this specimen translate into the identical CDR3. The chain links TRBV7-6 to TRBJ2-5; 15 positions agree with TRBD2. CDR1 is SGHVS and CDR2 is FNYEAQ in the germline V gene. The junction had 12 bases not matched to a gene; V was cut back by 5 bases and J by 5 bases. The length of the CDR3 is 18 residues. Here the CDR3 reads CASSATGTSGGPGETQYF. CDR3 bases: TGTGCCAGCAGCGCCACCGGGACTAGCGGGGGGCCAGGGGAGACCCAGTACTTC.

The rearrangement joins TRBV4-1 to TRBJ2-5; the D gene is possibly TRBD1 (6 bases). V was cut by 4 bases and J by 1 base, with 7 bases left in between. The CDR3 contains 13 residues. Looked up from germline, CDR1 is MGHRA and CDR2 is YSYEKL. The chain's CDR3 is CASSRQAQETQYF. CDR3 DNA: TGCGCCAGCAGCCGACAGGCCCAAGAGACCCAGTACTTC.

The chain is built from TRBV5-1 and TRBJ2-1, with D possibly being TRBD1 (5 bases). The germline gives CDR1 SGHRS, CDR2 YFSETQ. CDR3 length: 16 amino acids. Trimming pared 4 bases from V and 4 bases from J, leaving 18 bases between. CDR3 loop: CASSPWLDTAYNEQFF. Here the CDR3 DNA reads TGCGCCAGCAGCCCGTGGCTGGACACCGCATACAATGAGCAGTTCTTC.

The J gene is TRBJ2-2, the V gene TRBV27, with a tentative D call TRBD2 (5 bases). V dropped 5 bases and J dropped 2 bases, with 12 bases sitting between them. CDR3 length equals 15 residues. CDR1 is MNHEY, CDR2 SMNVEV, per germline (reference sequence). The CDR3 region has the DNA TGTGCCAGCAGTCGCTTAACGGGAAACACCGGGGAGCTGTTTTTT. Translating it yields CASSRLTGNTGELFF.

The rearrangement joins TRBV6-4 to TRBJ2-7, with D maybe TRBD2 (6 bases). The CDR3 is 12 residues long. Germline CDR1 and CDR2: MRHNA and SNTAGT. The V gene lost 6 bases and the J gene lost 12 bases, with 18 bases spanning the gap. The CDR3: CASRAGPYEGYF. CDR3 nucleotides: TGTGCCAGCAGAGCGGGCCCCTACGAGGGGTACTTC.

The chain couples TRBV5-1 to TRBJ1-1, with D perhaps TRBD1 (5 bases). The CDR3 consists of 15 residues. CDR1 SGHRS and CDR2 YFSETQ come from the germline V gene. Trimming stripped 0 bases from V and 0 bases from J, with 9 bases between. The DNA for the CDR3 is TGCGCCAGCAGCTTGGCCTGGGGGGTGAACACTGAAGCTTTCTTT. Translation: CASSLAWGVNTEAFF.

J is TRBJ1-6 and V is TRBV6-6, with D perhaps TRBD1 (5 bases). The germline V gene encodes CDR1 MNHNY and CDR2 SVGAGI (reference sequence). V was shortened by 4 bases and J by 4 bases, with 8 bases between the two germline ends. CDR3 length equals 14 residues. CDR3 DNA sequence: TGTGCCAGCAGTTTGGGGCAGTATAATTCACCCCTCCACTTT. Translated: CASSLGQYNSPLHF.

The J gene is TRBJ2-2, the V gene TRBV30, with D perhaps TRBD2 (6 bases). V was pared by 2 bases and J by 3 bases, with 10 bases between. Germline-derived CDR1 and CDR2 are GTSNPN and SVGIG (reference sequence). CDR3 size: 14 residues. CDR3 sequence reads: CAWSRGVDTGELFF. The DNA for the CDR3 is TGTGCCTGGAGTCGCGGGGTGGACACCGGGGAGCTGTTTTTT.

This rearrangement joins TRBV2 to TRBJ2-2; D is perhaps TRBD2 (6 bases). The CDR3 extends over 14 amino acids. Germline lookup yields CDR1 SNHLY and CDR2 FYNNEI. Between the trimmed V and J ends, which lost 10 bases and 0 bases, there was a span of 12 bases. CDR3 nucleotide sequence: TGTGCCACCCAGGAGGGAACGAACACCGGGGAGCTGTTTTTT. Translating gives CATQEGTNTGELFF.

The V and J genes are TRBV6-1 and TRBJ1-6; D gene uncertain. Trimming stripped 5 bases from V and 9 bases from J, with 14 bases between. Per the germline V gene, CDR1 is MNHNS and CDR2 is SASEGT. This CDR3 region has 14 residues. The CDR3 DNA reads TGTGCCAGCAGTTTTAACCGAGATGGTTCACCCCTCCACTTT. Protein: CASSFNRDGSPLHF.

This chain's CDR3 is CASSSDSMNTEAFF. Written as DNA, the CDR3 is TGTGCCAGCAGCTCGGACAGTATGAACACTGAAGCTTTCTTT. The chain recombines TRBV7-2 with TRBJ1-1; possibly TRBD1 for D (6 bases). This CDR3 is 14 amino acids long. V was trimmed by 4 bases and J by 0 bases, leaving 9 bases between them. Germline CDR1 and CDR2: SGHTA and FQGNSA.

This chain links TRBV2 with TRBJ1-1; the match to TRBD1 covers 7 bases. The CDR3 runs 16 residues. Per the germline V gene, CDR1 is SNHLY and CDR2 is FYNNEI. V gave up 7 bases and J gave up 1 base; unmatched junction bases: 12. DNA for the CDR3: TGTGCCAGCACCCTCGACAGGGTAGGGACGAACACTGAAGCTTTCTTT. It specifies CASTLDRVGTNTEAFF.

The CDR3 sequence is CASSEFAGVGNQPQHF. For the CDR3, the DNA is TGTGCCAGCAGTGAATTCGCCGGGGTGGGCAATCAGCCCCAGCATTTT. This chain joins TRBV2 and TRBJ1-5; no clear D gene. The CDR3 covers 16 residues. The germline V gene encodes CDR1 SNHLY and CDR2 FYNNEI. Trimming shortened V by 2 bases and J by 2 bases, and 13 bases separated the two germline ends.

This chain connects TRBV5-1 to TRBJ1-1, with 7 bases fitting TRBD1. V dropped 7 bases and J dropped 3; count of bases not matched to a gene: 9. This CDR3 contains 14 residues. The germline CDR1 and CDR2 sequences are SGHRS and YFSETQ. CDR3 in DNA: TGCGCCAGCGGAAGGACAGGAGGGGACACTGAAGCTTTCTTT. It translates to CASGRTGGDTEAFF.

The chain couples TRBV6-5 to TRBJ1-1; no definite D call. There are 11 residues in the CDR3. V was shortened by 6 bases and J by 4 bases, with 6 bases between the two germline ends. The germline gives CDR1 MNHEY, CDR2 SVGAGI. The CDR3 coding sequence is TGTGCCAGCAGCCGAGGCACTGAAGCTTTCTTT. Protein sequence: CASSRGTEAFF.

The rearrangement joins TRBV15 to TRBJ1-2, with D hard to call. Germline values: CDR1 LNHNV, CDR2 YYDKDF (reference sequence). Trimming removed 5 bases from V and 5 bases from J, with 12 bases in between. This CDR3 region has 13 residues. In DNA form, the CDR3 reads TGTGCCACCAGCCACGGGTCCCCGTATGGCTACACCTTC. The encoded protein is CATSHGSPYGYTF.

A few counts support this clone. V is TRBV28 and J is TRBJ2-5, with 7 nucleotides matching TRBD2. Germline CDR1 MDHEN, CDR2 SYDVKM. The V segment lost 2 bases and the J segment 4 bases; nucleotides outside the gene matches: 10. This CDR3 spans 16 amino acids. CDR3 sequence reads: CASSLEVGGGGETQYF. CDR3 nucleotides: TGTGCCAGCAGTTTAGAGGTGGGCGGGGGAGGAGAGACCCAGTACTTC.

A single count supports this clone. The chain recombines TRBV6-4 with TRBJ2-3; 9 bases match TRBD1. The germline V gene has CDR1 MRHNA and CDR2 SNTAGT. J gave up 0 bases and V 6 bases, and 4 bases lay outside the gene matches. The CDR3 covers 15 residues. As DNA, the CDR3 is TGTGCCAGCAGCGAGGGACAGGGTAGCACAGATACGCAGTATTTT. Encoded protein: CASSEGQGSTDTQYF.

V is TRBV10-2 and J is TRBJ1-4, with D perhaps matching TRBD1 (5 bases). CDR3 length: 14 amino acids. Per the germline V gene, CDR1 is WSHSY and CDR2 is SAAADI. V was cut by 9 bases and J by 4 bases, with 15 bases left in between. CDR3 sequence: CASSFGTFNEKLFF. In nucleotides, the CDR3 is TGCGCCAGTTCATTCGGGACTTTTAATGAAAAACTGTTTTTT.

V gene TRBV5-4 combines with J gene TRBJ2-7, with TRBD2 matching 8 bases. Per the germline V gene, CDR1 is SGHNT and CDR2 is YYREEE (reference sequence). V trimming: 0 bases; J trimming: 6 bases; junction bases outside the gene matches: 5. This CDR3 contains 14 residues. The CDR3 region is CASSLVSSGGEQYF. The CDR3 DNA reads TGTGCCAGCAGCTTGGTGTCCAGCGGGGGCGAGCAGTACTTC.

This clone was counted only a few times. The V call is TRBV19, the J call TRBJ2-7; 8 nucleotides match TRBD1. V lost 9 bases, J lost 3 bases, and 10 bases stayed unmatched. Germline CDR1 LNHDA, CDR2 SQIVND (reference sequence). The CDR3 extends over 14 amino acids. The CDR3 here is CASPRTGPIYEQYF. In DNA, the CDR3 is TGTGCCAGCCCCAGGACAGGGCCAATCTACGAGCAGTACTTC.